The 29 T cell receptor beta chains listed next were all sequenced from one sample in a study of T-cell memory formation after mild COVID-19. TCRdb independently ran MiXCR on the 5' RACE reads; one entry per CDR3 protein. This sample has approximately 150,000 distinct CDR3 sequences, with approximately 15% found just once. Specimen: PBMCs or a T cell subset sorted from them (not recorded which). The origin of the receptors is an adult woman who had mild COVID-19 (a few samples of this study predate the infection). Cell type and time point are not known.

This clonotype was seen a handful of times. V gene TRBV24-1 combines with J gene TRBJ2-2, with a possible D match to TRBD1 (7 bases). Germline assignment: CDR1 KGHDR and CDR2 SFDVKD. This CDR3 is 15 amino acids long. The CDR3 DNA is TGTGCACGCATGCGGGACAGCGAGCTTCCCGGGGAGCTGTTTTTT. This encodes CARMRDSELPGELFF.

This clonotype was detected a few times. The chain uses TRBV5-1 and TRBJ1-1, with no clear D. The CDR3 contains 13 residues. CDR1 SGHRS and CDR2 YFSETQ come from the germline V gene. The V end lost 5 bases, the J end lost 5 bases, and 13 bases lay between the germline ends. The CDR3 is CASSNGFGTEAFF. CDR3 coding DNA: TGCGCCAGCAGTAACGGGTTTGGTACTGAAGCTTTCTTT.

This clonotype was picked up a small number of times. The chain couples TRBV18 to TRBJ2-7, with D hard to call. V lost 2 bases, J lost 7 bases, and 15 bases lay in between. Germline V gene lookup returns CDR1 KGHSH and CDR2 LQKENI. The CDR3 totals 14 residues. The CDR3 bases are TGTGCCAGCTCACCATATTCGGCAGCCCGGGAGCAGTACTTC. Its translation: CASSPYSAAREQYF. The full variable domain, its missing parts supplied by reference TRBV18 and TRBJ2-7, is NAGVMQNPRHLVRRRGQEARLRCSPMKGHSHVYWYRQLPEEGLKFMVYLQKENIIDESGMPKERFSAEFPKEGPSILRIQQVVRGDSAAYFCASSPYSAAREQYFGPGTRLTVT.

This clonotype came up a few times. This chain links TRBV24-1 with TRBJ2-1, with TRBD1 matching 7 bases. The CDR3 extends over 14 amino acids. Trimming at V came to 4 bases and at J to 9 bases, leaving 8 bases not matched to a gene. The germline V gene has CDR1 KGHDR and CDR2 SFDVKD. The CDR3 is CATSDATGSGEQFF. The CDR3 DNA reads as TGTGCCACCAGTGACGCGACAGGGTCGGGTGAGCAGTTCTTC.

The chain's CDR3 is CATSDIGLAGGTGELFF. The CDR3 DNA reads TGTGCCACCAGTGACATAGGACTAGCGGGCGGTACCGGGGAGCTGTTTTTT. The V and J genes are TRBV24-1 and TRBJ2-2; 11 bases map to TRBD2. Germline-derived CDR1 and CDR2 are KGHDR and SFDVKD. Trimming removed 4 bases from V and 5 bases from J; junction bases left unmatched: 8. The CDR3 contains 17 residues.

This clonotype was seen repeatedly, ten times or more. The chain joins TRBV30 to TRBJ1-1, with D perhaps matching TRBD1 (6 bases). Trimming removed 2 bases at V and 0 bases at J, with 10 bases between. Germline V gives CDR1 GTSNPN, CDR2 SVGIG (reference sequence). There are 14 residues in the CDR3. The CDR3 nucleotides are TGTGCCTGGAGTCGGGACACCATGAACACTGAAGCTTTCTTT. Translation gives CAWSRDTMNTEAFF.

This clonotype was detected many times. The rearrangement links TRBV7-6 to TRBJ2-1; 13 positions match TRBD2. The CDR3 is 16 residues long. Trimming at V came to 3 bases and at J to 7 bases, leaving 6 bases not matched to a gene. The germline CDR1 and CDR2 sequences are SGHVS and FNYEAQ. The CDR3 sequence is CASSFWGLAGRNEQFF. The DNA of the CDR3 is TGTGCCAGCAGCTTTTGGGGACTAGCGGGGAGGAATGAGCAGTTCTTC.

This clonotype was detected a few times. CDR3 coding DNA: TGTGCCAGCAGACCCGGGACTAGCGGGATGACCGGGGAGCTGTTTTTT. As protein: CASRPGTSGMTGELFF. The chain joins TRBV7-6 to TRBJ2-2, with TRBD2 matching 13 bases. The CDR3 contains 16 residues. The germline V gene encodes CDR1 SGHVS and CDR2 FNYEAQ. After removal of 6 bases from V and 5 bases from J, the junction contained 6 bases not matched to a gene.

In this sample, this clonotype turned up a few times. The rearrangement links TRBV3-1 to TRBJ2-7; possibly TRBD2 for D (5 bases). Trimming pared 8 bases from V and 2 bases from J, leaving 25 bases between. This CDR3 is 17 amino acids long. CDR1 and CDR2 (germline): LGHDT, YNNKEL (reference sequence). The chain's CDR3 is CASPDGELDPFPYEQYF. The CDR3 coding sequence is TGTGCCAGCCCGGACGGGGAACTAGACCCCTTTCCCTACGAGCAGTACTTC.

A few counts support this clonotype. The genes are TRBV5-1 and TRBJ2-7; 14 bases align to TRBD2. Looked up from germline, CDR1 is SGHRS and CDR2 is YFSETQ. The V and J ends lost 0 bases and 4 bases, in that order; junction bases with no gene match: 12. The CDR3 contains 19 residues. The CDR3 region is CASSLGAGTSGRRGYEQYF. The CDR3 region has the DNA TGCGCCAGCAGCTTGGGAGCCGGGACTAGCGGGAGACGGGGTTACGAGCAGTACTTC. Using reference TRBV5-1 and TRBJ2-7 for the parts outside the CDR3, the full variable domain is KAGVTQTPRYLIKTRGQQVTLSCSPISGHRSVSWYQQTPGQGLQFLFEYFSETQRNKGNFPGRFSGRQFSNSRSEMNVSTLELGDSALYLCASSLGAGTSGRRGYEQYFGPGTRLTVT.

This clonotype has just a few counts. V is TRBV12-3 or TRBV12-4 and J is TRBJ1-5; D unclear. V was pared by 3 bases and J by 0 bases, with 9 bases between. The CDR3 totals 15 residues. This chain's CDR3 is CASSLVQNSNQPQHF. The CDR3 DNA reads TGTGCCAGCAGTTTGGTTCAGAATAGCAATCAGCCCCAGCATTTT.

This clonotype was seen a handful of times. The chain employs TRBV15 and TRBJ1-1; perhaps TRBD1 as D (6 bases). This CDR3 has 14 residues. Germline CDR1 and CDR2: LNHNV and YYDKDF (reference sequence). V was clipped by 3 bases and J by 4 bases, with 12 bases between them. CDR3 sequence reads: CATSREQGPTEAFF. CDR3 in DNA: TGTGCCACCAGCAGGGAACAGGGTCCCACTGAAGCTTTCTTT.

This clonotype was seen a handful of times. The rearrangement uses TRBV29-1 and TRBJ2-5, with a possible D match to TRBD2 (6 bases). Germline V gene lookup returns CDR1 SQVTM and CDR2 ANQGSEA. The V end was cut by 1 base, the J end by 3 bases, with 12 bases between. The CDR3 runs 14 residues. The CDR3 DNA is TGCAGCGTTGAAGGCTGGGGACTTGAAGAGACCCAGTACTTC. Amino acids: CSVEGWGLEETQYF.

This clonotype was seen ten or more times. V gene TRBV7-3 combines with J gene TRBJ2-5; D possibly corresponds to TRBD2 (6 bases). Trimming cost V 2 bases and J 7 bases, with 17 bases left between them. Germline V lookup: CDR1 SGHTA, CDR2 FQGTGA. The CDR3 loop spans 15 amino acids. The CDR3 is CASSLVPGVGGTQYF. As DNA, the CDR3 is TGTGCCAGCAGCTTAGTTCCGGGAGTAGGCGGGACCCAGTACTTC.

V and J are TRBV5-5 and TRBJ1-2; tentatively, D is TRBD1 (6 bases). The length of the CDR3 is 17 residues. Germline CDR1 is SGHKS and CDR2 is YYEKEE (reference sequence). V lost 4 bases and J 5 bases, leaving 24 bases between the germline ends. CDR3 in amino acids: CASSPIQGPPRKYGYTF. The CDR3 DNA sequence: TGTGCCAGCAGCCCGATACAGGGCCCCCCAAGAAAGTATGGCTACACCTTC.

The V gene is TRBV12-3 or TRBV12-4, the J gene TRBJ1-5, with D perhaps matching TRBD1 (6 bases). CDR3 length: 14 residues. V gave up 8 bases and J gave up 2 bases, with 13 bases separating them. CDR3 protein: CASQIGGRNQPQHF. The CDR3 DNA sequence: TGTGCCAGCCAGATCGGGGGGCGCAATCAGCCCCAGCATTTT.

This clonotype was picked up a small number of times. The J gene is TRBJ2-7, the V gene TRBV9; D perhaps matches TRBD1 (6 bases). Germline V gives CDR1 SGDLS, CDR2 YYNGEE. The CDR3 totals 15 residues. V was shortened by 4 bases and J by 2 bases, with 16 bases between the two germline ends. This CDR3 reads CASSSTGTSAYEQYF. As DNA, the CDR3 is TGTGCCAGCAGCAGCACCGGGACATCAGCCTACGAGCAGTACTTC. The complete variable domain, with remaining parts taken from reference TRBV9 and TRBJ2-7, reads DSGVTQTPKHLITATGQRVTLRCSPRSGDLSVYWYQQSLDQGLQFLIQYYNGEERAKGNILERFSAQQFPDLHSELNLSSLELGDSALYFCASSSTGTSAYEQYFGPGTRLTVT.

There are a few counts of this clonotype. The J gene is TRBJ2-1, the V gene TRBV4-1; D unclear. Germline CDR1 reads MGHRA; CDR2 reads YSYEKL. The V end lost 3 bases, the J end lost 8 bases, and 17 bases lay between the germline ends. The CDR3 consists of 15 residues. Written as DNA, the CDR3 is TGCGCCAGCAGCCAGGGGTGGCGTCCTATCCATGAGCAGTTCTTC. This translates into CASSQGWRPIHEQFF.

The CDR3 DNA reads as TGTGCCAGCAGCTTAGGGGACAGCCCTAACACCGGGGAGCTGTTTTTT. This sequence encodes CASSLGDSPNTGELFF. This chain links TRBV7-9 with TRBJ2-2; TRBD1 agrees at 7 bases. This CDR3 region has 16 residues. The germline V gene has CDR1 SEHNR and CDR2 FQNEAQ (reference sequence). Trimming cost V 1 base and J 2 bases; bases outside gene matches: 4.

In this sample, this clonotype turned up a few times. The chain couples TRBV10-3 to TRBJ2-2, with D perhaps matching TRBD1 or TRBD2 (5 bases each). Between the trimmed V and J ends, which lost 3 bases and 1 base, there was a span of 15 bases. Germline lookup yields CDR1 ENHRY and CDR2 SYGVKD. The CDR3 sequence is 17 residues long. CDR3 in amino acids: CAISDVGTQQNTGELFF. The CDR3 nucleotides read TGTGCCATCAGTGACGTGGGGACCCAACAGAACACCGGGGAGCTGTTTTTT.

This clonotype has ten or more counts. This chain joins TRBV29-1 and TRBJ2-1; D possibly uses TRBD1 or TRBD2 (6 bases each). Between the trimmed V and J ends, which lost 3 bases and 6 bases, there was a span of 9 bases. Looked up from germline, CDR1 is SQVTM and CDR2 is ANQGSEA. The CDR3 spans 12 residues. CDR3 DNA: TGCAGCGTTGAGGAGGGGGTCAATGAGCAGTTCTTC. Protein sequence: CSVEEGVNEQFF.

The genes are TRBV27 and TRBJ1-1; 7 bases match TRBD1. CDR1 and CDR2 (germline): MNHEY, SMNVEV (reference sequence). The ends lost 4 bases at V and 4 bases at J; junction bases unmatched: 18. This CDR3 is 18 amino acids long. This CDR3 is CASSWVRGRGRGSTEAFF. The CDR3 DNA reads TGTGCCAGCAGTTGGGTGCGGGGTAGGGGGCGAGGGAGCACTGAAGCTTTCTTT.

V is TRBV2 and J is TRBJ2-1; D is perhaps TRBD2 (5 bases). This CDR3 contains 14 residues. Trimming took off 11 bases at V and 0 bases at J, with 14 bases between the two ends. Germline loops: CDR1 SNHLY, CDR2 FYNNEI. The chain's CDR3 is CAGGGSGSYNEQFF. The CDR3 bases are TGTGCCGGTGGTGGGAGCGGCTCCTACAATGAGCAGTTCTTC.

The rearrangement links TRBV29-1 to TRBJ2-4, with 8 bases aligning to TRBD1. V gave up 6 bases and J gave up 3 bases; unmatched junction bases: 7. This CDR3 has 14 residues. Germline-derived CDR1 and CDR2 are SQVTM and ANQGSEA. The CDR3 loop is CSVRTGTLKNIQYF. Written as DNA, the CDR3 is TGCAGCGTACGGACAGGGACGCTCAAAAACATTCAGTACTTC.

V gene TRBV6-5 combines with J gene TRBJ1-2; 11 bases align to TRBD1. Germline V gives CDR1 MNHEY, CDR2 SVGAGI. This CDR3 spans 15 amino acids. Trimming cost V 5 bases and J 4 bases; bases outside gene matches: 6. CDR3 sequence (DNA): TGTGCCAGCAGTCAGGGGACAGGGGGGATCTATGGCTACACCTTC. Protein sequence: CASSQGTGGIYGYTF.

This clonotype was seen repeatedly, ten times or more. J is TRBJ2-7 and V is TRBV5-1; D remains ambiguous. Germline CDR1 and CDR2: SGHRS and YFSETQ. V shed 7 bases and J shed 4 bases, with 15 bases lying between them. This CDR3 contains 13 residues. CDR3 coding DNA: TGCGCCAGCGGAGAAAAAAGGTGGTACGAGCAGTACTTC. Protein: CASGEKRWYEQYF.

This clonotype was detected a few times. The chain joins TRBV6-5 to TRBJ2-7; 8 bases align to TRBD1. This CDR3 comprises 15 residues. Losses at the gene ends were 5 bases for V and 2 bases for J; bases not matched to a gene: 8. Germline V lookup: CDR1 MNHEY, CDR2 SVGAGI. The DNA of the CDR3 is TGTGCCAGCAGTATACTGGACAGGGCCCCCTACGAGCAGTACTTC. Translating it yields CASSILDRAPYEQYF.

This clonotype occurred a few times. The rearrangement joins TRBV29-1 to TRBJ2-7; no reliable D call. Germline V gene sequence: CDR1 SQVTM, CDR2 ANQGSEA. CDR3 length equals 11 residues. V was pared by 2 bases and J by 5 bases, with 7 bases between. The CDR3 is CSVEKDDEQYF. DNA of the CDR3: TGCAGCGTTGAAAAAGATGACGAGCAGTACTTC.

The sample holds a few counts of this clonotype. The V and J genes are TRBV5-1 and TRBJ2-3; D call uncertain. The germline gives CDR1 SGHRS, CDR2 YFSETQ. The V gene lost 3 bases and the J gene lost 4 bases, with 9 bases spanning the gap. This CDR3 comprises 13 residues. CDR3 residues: CASSSGGSDTQYF. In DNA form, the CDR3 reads TGCGCCAGCAGCTCGGGTGGGTCAGATACGCAGTATTTT.